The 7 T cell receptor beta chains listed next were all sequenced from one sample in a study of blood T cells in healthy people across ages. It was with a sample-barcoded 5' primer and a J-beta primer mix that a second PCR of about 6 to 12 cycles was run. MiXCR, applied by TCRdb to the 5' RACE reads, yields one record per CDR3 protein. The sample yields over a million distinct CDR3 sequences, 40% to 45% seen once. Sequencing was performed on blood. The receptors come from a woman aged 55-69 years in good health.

CDR3 sequence: CASSGGTGVYEQYF. As DNA, the CDR3 is TGTGCCAGCAGTGGAGGGACAGGGGTCTACGAGCAGTACTTC. This chain uses TRBV2 with TRBJ2-7, with 10 bases fitting TRBD1. Germline trimming cut 4 bases from V and 3 bases from J; bases unmatched to any gene: 3. The CDR3 is made up of 14 amino acids. Germline CDR1 SNHLY, CDR2 FYNNEI. Variable domain in full (rest from reference TRBV2 and TRBJ2-7): EPEVTQTPSHQVTQMGQEVILRCVPISNHLYFYWYRQILGQKVEFLVSFYNNEISEKSEIFDDQFSVERPDGSNFTLKIRSTKLEDSAMYFCASSGGTGVYEQYFGPGTRLTVT.

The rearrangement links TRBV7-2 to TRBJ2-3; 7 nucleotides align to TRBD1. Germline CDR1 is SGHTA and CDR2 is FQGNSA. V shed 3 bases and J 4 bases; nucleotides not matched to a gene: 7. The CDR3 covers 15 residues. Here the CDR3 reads CASSFPRQGADTQYF. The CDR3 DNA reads TGTGCCAGCAGCTTCCCCCGGCAGGGGGCAGATACGCAGTATTTT.

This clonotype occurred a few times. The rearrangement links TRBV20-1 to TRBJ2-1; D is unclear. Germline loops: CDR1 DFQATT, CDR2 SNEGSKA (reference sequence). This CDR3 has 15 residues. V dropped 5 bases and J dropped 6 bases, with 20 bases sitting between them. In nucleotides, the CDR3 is TGCAGTGCTTCCCCCCGGGTTGGCGATGCCAATGAGCAGTTCTTC. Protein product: CSASPRVGDANEQFF.

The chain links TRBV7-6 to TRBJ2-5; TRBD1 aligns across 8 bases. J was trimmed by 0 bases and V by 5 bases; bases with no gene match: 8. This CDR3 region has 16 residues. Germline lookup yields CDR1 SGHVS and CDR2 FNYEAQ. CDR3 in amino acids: CASSPSAGGYQETQYF. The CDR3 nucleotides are TGTGCCAGCAGCCCTTCGGCAGGGGGCTACCAAGAGACCCAGTACTTC.

For the CDR3, the DNA is TGTGCCAGCAGGGCCAGGGGTCACTCCTACGAGCAGTACTTC. It encodes CASRARGHSYEQYF. The chain has TRBV2 and TRBJ2-7, with a tentative D call TRBD1 (6 bases). Deletions cut 6 bases from V and 0 bases from J, with 12 bases between. Germline V gives CDR1 SNHLY, CDR2 FYNNEI. The CDR3 is 14 amino acids.

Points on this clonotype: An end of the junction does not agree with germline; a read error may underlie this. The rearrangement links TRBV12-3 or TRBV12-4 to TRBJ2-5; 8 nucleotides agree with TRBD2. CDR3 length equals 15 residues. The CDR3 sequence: CASSTPSGGEETPYF. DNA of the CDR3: TGTGCCAGCAGCACTCCTTCGGGGGGGGAAGAGACCCCGTACTTC.

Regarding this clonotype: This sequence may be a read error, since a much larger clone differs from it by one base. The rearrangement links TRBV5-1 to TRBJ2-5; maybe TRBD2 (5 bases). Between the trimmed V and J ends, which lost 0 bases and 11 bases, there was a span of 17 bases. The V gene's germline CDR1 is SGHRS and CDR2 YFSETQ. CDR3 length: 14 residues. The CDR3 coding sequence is TGCGCCAGCAGCTTGGCCTCGAAGGGAGTTGAGCAGTACTTC. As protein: CASSLASKGVEQYF.